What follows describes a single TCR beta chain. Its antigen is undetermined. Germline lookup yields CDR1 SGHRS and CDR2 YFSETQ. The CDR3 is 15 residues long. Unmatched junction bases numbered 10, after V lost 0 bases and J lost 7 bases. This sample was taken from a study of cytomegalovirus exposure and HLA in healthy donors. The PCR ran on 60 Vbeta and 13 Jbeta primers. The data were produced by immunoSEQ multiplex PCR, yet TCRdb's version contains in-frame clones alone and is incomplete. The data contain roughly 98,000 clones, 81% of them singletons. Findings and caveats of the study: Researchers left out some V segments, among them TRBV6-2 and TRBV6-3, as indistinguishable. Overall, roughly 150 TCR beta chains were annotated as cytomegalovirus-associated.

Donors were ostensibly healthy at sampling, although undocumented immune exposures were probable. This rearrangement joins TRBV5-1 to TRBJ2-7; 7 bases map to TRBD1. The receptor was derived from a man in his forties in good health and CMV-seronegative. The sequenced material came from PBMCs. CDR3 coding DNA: TGCGCCAGCAGCTTGGTCGGACAGGAGCCTGGGGAGCAGTACTTC. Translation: CASSLVGQEPGEQYF.